This T cell receptor beta chain was identified during a study of OX40 agonist ivuxolimab in advanced cancers. The overall study: Ivuxolimab, which patients received intravenously every 2 weeks, was dosed at 0.01 to 10 mg/kg. The dose-escalation cohort was roughly 84% male, with a mean age of approximately 62 years, ranging about 23 to 90.

A single count supports this clone. Its target is unknown. Per the germline V gene, CDR1 is MDHEN and CDR2 is SYDVKM. V gave up 5 bases and J gave up 5 bases; unmatched junction bases: 7. The CDR3 spans 16 residues. TCRdb's copy holds only in-frame clones and misses some; the assay was immunoSEQ multiplex PCR. The table has approximately 84,000 clones, about 80% seen once; the top ten hold approximately 2.6%. Study observations and caveats: Expanded clones were, on average, more numerous among CD8+ T cells than CD4+.

This chain joins TRBV28 and TRBJ1-6, with 9 bases lining up with TRBD1. This clonotype originated in an adult with an advanced solid tumor such as melanoma, head and neck, liver or kidney cancer. Here the sequenced sample was CD4+ or CD8+ T cells sorted from blood, taken in a trial of the OX40 agonist ivuxolimab. The CDR3 nucleotides read TGTGCCAGCAGTCCTCCGGGACAGGGAGATAATTCACCCCTCCACTTT. This gives the protein CASSPPGQGDNSPLHF.